Detailed here is one TCR beta chain. The data originate from a study of blood T cell repertoires in COVID-19. Overall study: Sites across the United States, Italy and Spain contributed samples from acute and convalescent COVID-19. In each case, the material was cDNA or gDNA derived from T cells, B-cell-depleted T cells, or PBMCs.

Germline CDR1 LGHNA, CDR2 YNFKEQ. V shed 6 bases and J shed 7 bases, with 13 bases lying between them. This CDR3 has 13 residues. In the study's own analysis: Amplification from reference gene primers served as the basis for estimated nucleated cell counts. Repertoires were generated with immunoSEQ multiplex PCR, while TCRdb's copy carries only in-frame clones and drops some. V and J calls plus clone size are reproduced from that table; the DNA served to infer D and trimming. The table records 65,000 to 75,000 clones, roughly nine tenths of them present only once. The sample consisted of peripheral blood. The clonotype originates from a man aged 50 to 60 with acute or convalescent COVID-19. The V call is TRBV4-2, the J call TRBJ2-1; possibly TRBD2 for D (6 bases). CDR3 in DNA: TGTGCCAGCAGGCCCCAGGCGGGGAATGAGCAGTTCTTC. Translated: CASRPQAGNEQFF.